This T cell receptor (beta chain) originates from a study of T cells in Graves' hyperthyroidism and ophthalmopathy. Trimming removed 1 base from V and 0 bases from J, with 10 bases in between. CDR3 size: 17 residues. Germline V gene sequence: CDR1 SGHVS, CDR2 FNYEAQ. This clonotype was picked up a small number of times. Regions amplified from RNA transcripts were the TCR beta CDR3 regions. HTBI primers were the set used in a first-round RT-PCR of the TCR CDR3. MiXCR, run by TCRdb on the multiplex PCR reads, gives a single entry per CDR3 protein. The profile shows over 650,000 distinct CDR3 sequences, roughly 46% of them singletons.

The sequencing sample was made of peripheral blood or thyroid tissue (not recorded which). This TCR was recovered from an adult man with Graves' disease, either hyperthyroidism or ophthalmopathy (not recorded which). The V and J genes are TRBV7-6 and TRBJ1-6; D is possibly TRBD1 (6 bases). Here the CDR3 reads CASSLVQGSSYNSPLHF. CDR3 DNA: TGTGCCAGCAGCTTAGTCCAGGGGAGCTCCTATAATTCACCCCTCCACTTT.